The source of this TCR beta chain is a study of blood T cell repertoires in COVID-19. Study in general: Sources were T cells, B-cell-depleted T cells, or PBMCs; the material itself was cDNA or gDNA.

This clone was found a few times. The CDR3 is 15 amino acids. Produced via immunoSEQ multiplex PCR; TCRdb's table is partial and in-frame only. The sample has a few hundred thousand clones, roughly 88% seen once; the top ten hold 1.5% to 2%. Each participant's cohort was designated according to participant-reported clinical history. Cohort 3 donors were reported recovered after two negative PCRs, clearance, or symptom resolution. Sequenced sample: PBMCs or T cells enriched from blood (not recorded which). This receptor was identified in a woman between 45 and 65 years old who had recovered from COVID-19. This chain uses TRBV21-1 with TRBJ1-5. TRBV21-1 is flagged as a pseudogene. CDR3 coding DNA: TGTGCCAGCAGCCCCCCGGGTCCCGGCCATCAGCCCCAGCATTTT. Translating it yields CASSPPGPGHQPQHF.